A single sample is the source of the 31 T cell receptor beta chains below, sequenced in a study of T cells after yellow fever vaccination. In TCRdb, the 5' RACE reads were re-called with MiXCR into one record per CDR3 protein. The sample consists of about 130,000 distinct CDR3 sequences, approximately 7% of them appearing once. The sequencing here drew on CD4+ T cells sorted from PBMCs, taken more than 8 days after the first yellow fever vaccination. All receptors derive from a man aged 18-30 years who received the YFV17D yellow fever vaccine.

In its sample, this clonotype was seen many times. The chain joins TRBV19 to TRBJ1-1; 9 positions match TRBD1. Germline V CDR1 and CDR2: LNHDA, SQIVND (reference sequence). The CDR3 contains 14 residues. V lost 5 bases to trimming and J lost 2 bases; unmatched junction nucleotides: 3. In nucleotides, the CDR3 is TGTGCCAGTAGTCGGGACAGGGCTAACACTGAAGCTTTCTTT. Translation gives CASSRDRANTEAFF.

This clonotype was observed many times. V and J are TRBV5-1 and TRBJ2-5, with D possibly matching TRBD1 (6 bases). CDR3 length: 14 residues. Trimming removed 6 bases at V and 2 bases at J, with 14 bases between. From germline, CDR1 is SGHRS and CDR2 YFSETQ. This CDR3 is CASTPGVWQETQYF. The CDR3 DNA follows: TGCGCCAGCACGCCAGGGGTATGGCAAGAGACCCAGTACTTC.

The chain is built from TRBV19 and TRBJ2-7; D unresolved. In germline, CDR1 is LNHDA, CDR2 SQIVND (reference sequence). This CDR3 is 13 amino acids long. V lost 7 bases and J 2 bases, leaving 12 bases between the germline ends. The CDR3 spells CASTRRLTYEQYV. In nucleotides, the CDR3 is TGTGCCAGTACCCGGAGATTGACCTACGAGCAGTACGTC.

This clonotype was found many times. V gene TRBV11-2 combines with J gene TRBJ2-3; TRBD2 agrees at 8 bases. V dropped 5 bases and J dropped 5; count of bases not matched to a gene: 9. From germline, CDR1 is SGHAT and CDR2 FQNNGV. This CDR3 has 15 amino acids. In nucleotides, the CDR3 is TGTGCCAGCAGCCAAGGAGCGGGGGCACGAGATACGCAGTATTTT. Translation: CASSQGAGARDTQYF.

About this clonotype: This may stem from a read error, because a much larger clone lies one nucleotide away. The rearrangement links TRBV10-3 to TRBJ2-5; D is perhaps TRBD1 (5 bases). The germline CDR1 and CDR2 sequences are ENHRY and SYGVKD. The CDR3 totals 18 residues. The CDR3 is CAISDVETLHKGQETKYF. Written as DNA, the CDR3 is TGTGCCATCAGTGATGTGGAAACCCTACACAAGGGGCAAGAGACCAAGTACTTC.

This clonotype was seen many times. CDR3: CASSSGLAGGPGELFF. Written as DNA, the CDR3 is TGTGCCAGCAGTTCGGGACTAGCGGGGGGGCCGGGGGAGCTGTTTTTT. The chain combines TRBV12-3 or TRBV12-4 with TRBJ2-2; 16 bases are a match to TRBD2. Trimming removed 4 bases from V and 8 bases from J; junction bases left unmatched: 4. This CDR3 contains 16 residues.

Many counts were recorded for this clonotype. The chain carries TRBV5-4 and TRBJ2-5, with 8 positions matching TRBD2. Looked up from germline, CDR1 is SGHNT and CDR2 is YYREEE (reference sequence). The CDR3 totals 13 residues. V lost 4 bases and J lost 9; bases outside the gene matches: 8. CDR3 loop: CASSASSGGAQYF. The CDR3 nucleotides read TGTGCCAGCAGCGCGTCTTCCGGGGGGGCCCAGTACTTC.

This clonotype showed up many times. The chain is built from TRBV5-1 and TRBJ2-1, with unresolved D. The CDR3 covers 13 residues. CDR1 and CDR2 (germline): SGHRS, YFSETQ. The germline V and J ends were trimmed by 5 bases and 9 bases, with 15 bases remaining between them. The CDR3: CASRKPVGVEQFF. The CDR3 region has the DNA TGCGCCAGCAGAAAGCCCGTCGGAGTTGAGCAGTTCTTC.

In its sample, this clonotype was seen many times. CDR3 DNA: TGCAGTGCTAGTTTGGGACAGGGGAGAAACGAGCAGTACTTC. It codes for CSASLGQGRNEQYF. The chain employs TRBV20-1 and TRBJ2-7; TRBD1 matches at 10 bases. CDR1 DFQATT and CDR2 SNEGSKA come from the germline V gene (reference sequence). CDR3 length equals 14 residues. Losses at the gene ends were 3 bases for V and 5 bases for J; bases not matched to a gene: 7.

In the case of this clonotype: One base away lies a much larger clone, so this may be a sequencing read error. This chain links TRBV20-1 with TRBJ2-5, with 7 bases lining up with TRBD2. Germline-derived CDR1 and CDR2 are DFQATT and SNEGSKA (reference sequence). CDR3 size: 15 residues. The V gene end was trimmed by 4 bases and the J gene end by 0 bases; junction bases not matched to a gene: 8. CDR3 loop: CSATSAGRNQETQYF. CDR3 DNA: TGCAGTGCTACCTCAGCGGGGCGGAACCAAGAGACCCAGTACTTC.

This clonotype turned up a few times. This chain links TRBV5-4 with TRBJ2-1; possible D gene TRBD1, 6 bases. CDR1 and CDR2 (germline): SGHNT, YYREEE (reference sequence). V was clipped by 4 bases and J by 3 bases, with 17 bases between them. This CDR3 is 16 amino acids long. This chain's CDR3 is CASSRGQQRGYNEQFF. In DNA form, the CDR3 reads TGTGCCAGCAGCCGGGGACAACAAAGGGGCTACAATGAGCAGTTCTTC.

In its sample, this clonotype was seen many times. The chain uses TRBV7-3 and TRBJ2-1; 9 bases fit TRBD2. The CDR3 consists of 12 residues. The germline V gene encodes CDR1 SGHTA and CDR2 FQGTGA. V lost 5 bases to trimming and J lost 10 bases; unmatched junction nucleotides: 3. The CDR3 reads CASSKLAGEQFF. DNA of the CDR3: TGTGCCAGCAGCAAACTAGCGGGCGAGCAGTTCTTC.

The table lists this clonotype with many counts. The rearrangement joins TRBV5-1 to TRBJ1-3; D remains ambiguous. Trimming removed 0 bases from V and 0 bases from J, with 13 bases in between. The CDR3 extends over 17 amino acids. The germline V gene has CDR1 SGHRS and CDR2 YFSETQ. CDR3 residues: CASSLGWGAGSGNTIYF. The CDR3 nucleotides read TGCGCCAGCAGCTTGGGTTGGGGAGCGGGCTCTGGAAACACCATATATTTT.

This clonotype was counted at least ten times. CDR3 amino acids: CSAPRASGGDTQYF. CDR3 DNA: TGCAGTGCCCCCCGGGCTAGCGGGGGAGATACGCAGTATTTT. V and J are TRBV20-1 and TRBJ2-3; 10 bases are shared with TRBD2. V shed 6 bases and J 5 bases; nucleotides not matched to a gene: 8. The germline CDR1 and CDR2 sequences are DFQATT and SNEGSKA (reference sequence). The CDR3 sequence is 14 residues long.

This clonotype was detected many times. The chain carries TRBV7-2 and TRBJ1-1; D call uncertain. Germline CDR1 and CDR2: SGHTA and FQGNSA. The ends were cut back, 3 bases at V and 10 bases at J, with 15 bases in the middle. The CDR3 totals 13 residues. The CDR3 bases are TGTGCCAGCAGCTTCGTATCGTGGTCTTCAGCTTTCTTT. It codes for CASSFVSWSSAFF.

This clonotype is medium-sized. The rearrangement uses TRBV6-2 or TRBV6-3 and TRBJ2-5; D is possibly TRBD2 (6 bases). Germline assignment: CDR1 MNHEY and CDR2 SVGEGT. The CDR3 runs to 14 residues. Trimming took 0 bases from V and 7 from J, leaving 12 bases between them. The CDR3 spells CASSYSGTSGTQYF. CDR3 in DNA: TGTGCCAGCAGTTACTCAGGGACTTCTGGGACCCAGTACTTC.

This clonotype counts as medium-sized. CDR3 bases: TGTGCCAGCAGCCAAGATTGGCGCTCCTACAATGAGCAGTTCTTC. This gives the protein CASSQDWRSYNEQFF. V and J are TRBV3-1 and TRBJ2-1; D gene ambiguous. Germline loops: CDR1 LGHDT, CDR2 YNNKEL (reference sequence). The CDR3 totals 15 residues. V lost 0 bases and J 0 bases, leaving 6 bases between the germline ends.

At least ten counts were recorded for this clonotype. CDR3 sequence reads: CASSGYRDRATEAFF. The DNA for the CDR3 is TGTGCCAGCAGTGGGTACAGGGATCGGGCCACTGAAGCTTTCTTT. V is TRBV6-1 and J is TRBJ1-1; perhaps TRBD1 as D (6 bases). Trimming removed 4 bases at V and 4 bases at J, with 16 bases between. The CDR3 has 15 residues. CDR1 and CDR2 (germline): MNHNS, SASEGT.

A few counts support this clonotype. V usage is TRBV15 and J usage is TRBJ2-3; weak D call: TRBD2 (6 bases). The length of the CDR3 is 15 residues. The germline CDR1 and CDR2 sequences are LNHNV and YYDKDF (reference sequence). Trimming left V 0 bases short and J 2 bases short, with 9 bases between. The CDR3 coding sequence is TGTGCCACCAGCAGAGAAACGGGAGCCACAGATACGCAGTATTTT. It yields the protein CATSRETGATDTQYF.

This clonotype was seen many times. CDR3 residues: CASSFNLGGGIQYF. In DNA form, the CDR3 reads TGTGCCAGCAGTTTTAATTTGGGAGGGGGCATTCAGTACTTC. The chain couples TRBV12-3 or TRBV12-4 to TRBJ2-4; the D gene is possibly TRBD2 (7 bases). Trimming took 3 bases from V and 9 from J, leaving 15 bases between them. The CDR3 covers 14 residues.

This clonotype was detected only a few times. V is TRBV5-1 and J is TRBJ2-1, with TRBD1 identical over 8 bases. The germline V gene has CDR1 SGHRS and CDR2 YFSETQ. This CDR3 has 15 residues. The J segment lost 3 bases and the V segment lost 7 bases, leaving 9 bases of the junction unmatched. The DNA for the CDR3 is TGCGCCAGCCAAACCCAGGGGGCTAACTACAATGAGCAGTTCTTC. Residues: CASQTQGANYNEQFF.

This clonotype showed up many times. The gene calls are TRBV5-6 and TRBJ2-1; D not certain. CDR1 and CDR2 from the germline V gene are SGHDT and YYEEEE. The V and J ends lost 4 bases and 1 base respectively, with 18 bases between them. The CDR3 extends over 17 amino acids. For the CDR3, the DNA is TGTGCCAGCAGCCAGCCGTTCGTTGGGCTTTCCTACAATGAGCAGTTCTTC. Residues: CASSQPFVGLSYNEQFF.

This clonotype was seen many times. V and J are TRBV5-8 and TRBJ2-3; D unclear. V lost 0 bases and J lost 0, with 11 bases in between. There are 16 residues in the CDR3. The germline CDR1 and CDR2 sequences are SGHTS and YDEGEE. The CDR3 here is CASSLALTVSTDTQYF. The CDR3 DNA is TGTGCCAGCAGCTTGGCGCTAACAGTAAGCACAGATACGCAGTATTTT.

This clonotype was observed many times. V is TRBV4-3 and J is TRBJ1-6, with D uncertain. The CDR3 is made up of 14 amino acids. In germline, CDR1 is LGHNA, CDR2 YSLEER. Trimming cost V 0 bases and J 8 bases, with 8 bases left between them. This CDR3 is CASSQDWADSPLHF. The CDR3 DNA is TGCGCCAGCAGCCAAGACTGGGCGGATTCACCCCTCCACTTT.

The chain is built from TRBV4-2 and TRBJ2-3; weak D call: TRBD1 (6 bases). The CDR3 has 17 amino acids. Trimming took 1 base from V and 3 from J, leaving 17 bases between them. Per the germline V gene, CDR1 is LGHNA and CDR2 is YNFKEQ. CDR3 amino acids: CASSQAPSQGYTDTQYF. The CDR3 DNA reads TGTGCCAGCAGCCAAGCCCCCTCACAGGGATATACAGATACGCAGTATTTT.

In its sample, this clonotype was seen many times. The chain links TRBV20-1 to TRBJ2-2; 9 bases map to TRBD2. Germline loops: CDR1 DFQATT, CDR2 SNEGSKA (reference sequence). The ends lost 0 bases at V and 7 bases at J; junction bases unmatched: 6. CDR3 length: 15 amino acids. Written as DNA, the CDR3 is TGCAGTGCTAGAGATCAGCGGGGGGTCGACGGGGAGCTGTTTTTT. Translated, it gives CSARDQRGVDGELFF.

This clonotype was seen many times. The rearrangement uses TRBV5-1 and TRBJ1-5, with D unclear. This CDR3 is 13 amino acids long. Trimming removed 0 bases at V and 7 bases at J, with 8 bases between. Germline CDR1 and CDR2: SGHRS and YFSETQ. The DNA of the CDR3 is TGCGCCAGCAGCTTGGAGGTGGGGCAGCCCCAGCATTTT. This codes for CASSLEVGQPQHF.

This clonotype was seen a handful of times. V usage is TRBV10-3 and J usage is TRBJ2-2; 7 bases are a match to TRBD1. CDR3 length: 16 amino acids. After removal of 9 bases from V and 6 bases from J, the junction contained 16 bases not matched to a gene. Germline CDR1 is ENHRY and CDR2 is SYGVKD. CDR3 nucleotides: TGTGCCATTTCACGACAACAGGGGCAAGTCGCCGGGGAGCTGTTTTTT. Translating gives CAISRQQGQVAGELFF.

This rearrangement joins TRBV7-8 to TRBJ2-1, with TRBD2 matching 8 bases. CDR1 is SGHVS and CDR2 is FQNEAQ in the germline V gene. The V segment lost 1 base and the J segment 8 bases; nucleotides outside the gene matches: 7. This CDR3 region has 15 residues. CDR3 bases: TGTGCCAGCAGCTTAGTCGGGACTAGGGGCCATGAGCAGTTCTTC. It is translated as CASSLVGTRGHEQFF.

This clonotype was counted ten times or more. This sequence joins TRBV7-2 and TRBJ2-1; 7 bases fit TRBD1. Trimming at V came to 5 bases and at J to 6 bases, leaving 7 bases not matched to a gene. Per the germline V gene, CDR1 is SGHTA and CDR2 is FQGNSA. This CDR3 is built from 14 residues. CDR3 nucleotide sequence: TGTGCCAGCAGCCCCTACAGGGGTCCCAATGAGCAGTTCTTC. The encoded protein is CASSPYRGPNEQFF.

This clonotype has at least ten counts. The rearrangement joins TRBV18 to TRBJ2-1, with a weak D call TRBD1 (6 bases). Germline lookup yields CDR1 KGHSH and CDR2 LQKENI. V was pared by 7 bases and J by 1 base, with 17 bases between. The CDR3 is 16 amino acids. CDR3 sequence (DNA): TGTGCCAGCTTAGGTGACAGGCTGACTTCCTACAATGAGCAGTTCTTC. Residues: CASLGDRLTSYNEQFF.